Listed below are T cell receptor beta chains from one sample, sequenced in a study of blood T cell repertoires in COVID-19. The table came from immunoSEQ multiplex PCR; TCRdb's copy has only in-frame clones and leaves some out. The data show about 160,000 clones, approximately 92% seen once. Material for sequencing was peripheral blood. These receptor sequences come from a woman aged 50 to 60 with acute or convalescent COVID-19. Both conserved end residues are part of each CDR3. Each record gives: D gene, V gene, J gene, clone size, CDR3 DNA, CDR3 protein. D genes are given only for firm matches. Clone size, where shown, is once, few, many, or a class for clones that have expanded.

d_call: .; v_call: TRBV28; j_call: TRBJ1-1; clone_size: .; cdr3_nt: TGTGCCAGCAGACCCCCGGCGGGCGCAGGAGTCACTGAAGCTTTCTTT; cdr3_aa: CASRPPAGAGVTEAFF
d_call: TRBD1; v_call: TRBV4-1; j_call: TRBJ1-3; clone_size: .; cdr3_nt: TGCGCCAGCAGCCAAGGCCCGACAGGGGGTGGAAACACCATATATTTT; cdr3_aa: CASSQGPTGGGNTIYF
d_call: TRBD2; v_call: TRBV7-2; j_call: TRBJ2-7; clone_size: once; cdr3_nt: TGTGCCAGCAGCCTAGCGGGAGGCTCCTACGAGCAGTACTTC; cdr3_aa: CASSLAGGSYEQYF
d_call: .; v_call: TRBV30; j_call: TRBJ1-5; clone_size: once; cdr3_nt: TGTGCCTGGAGTGAGTCTAACAATCAGCCCCAGCATTTT; cdr3_aa: CAWSESNNQPQHF
d_call: .; v_call: TRBV5-1; j_call: TRBJ2-2; clone_size: .; cdr3_nt: TGCGCCAGCAGCACACCCCTGTCCAGGGAGGACACCGGGGAGCTGTTTTTT; cdr3_aa: CASSTPLSREDTGELFF
d_call: .; v_call: TRBV6-2/TRBV6-3; j_call: TRBJ2-3; clone_size: .; cdr3_nt: TGTGCCAGCAGTTACCGACTAGTCACAGATACGCAGTATTTT; cdr3_aa: CASSYRLVTDTQYF
d_call: .; v_call: TRBV4-2; j_call: TRBJ2-7; clone_size: .; cdr3_nt: TGTGCCAGCAGCCAAGTACTCTACGGTGAGGGGGGGACCTACGAGCAGTACTTC; cdr3_aa: CASSQVLYGEGGTYEQYF
d_call: .; v_call: TRBV21-1; j_call: TRBJ1-1; clone_size: .; cdr3_nt: TGTGCCAGCAGCCTCCCCCCGAGACAGGGGATTAACACTGAAGCTTTCTTT; cdr3_aa: CASSLPPRQGINTEAFF
d_call: .; v_call: TRBV5-6; j_call: TRBJ1-5; clone_size: .; cdr3_nt: TGTGCCAGCAGCTCAGATTATAGCAATCAGCCCCAGCATTTT; cdr3_aa: CASSSDYSNQPQHF
d_call: TRBD1; v_call: TRBV2; j_call: TRBJ1-2; clone_size: .; cdr3_nt: TGTGCCAGCAGTAGTGGGACAGGACGAAACTATGGCTACACCTTC; cdr3_aa: CASSSGTGRNYGYTF
d_call: .; v_call: TRBV20-1; j_call: TRBJ2-7; clone_size: .; cdr3_nt: TGCAGTCAAGGAGGGACCTACGAGCAGTACTTC; cdr3_aa: CSQGGTYEQYF
d_call: .; v_call: TRBV18; j_call: TRBJ1-2; clone_size: .; cdr3_nt: TGTGCCAGCTCACCTGGGACTCCAGCTAACTATGGCTACACCTTC; cdr3_aa: CASSPGTPANYGYTF
d_call: .; v_call: TRBV5-4; j_call: TRBJ1-6; clone_size: .; cdr3_nt: TGTGCCAGCAGCTTGAATTTTCGAGGGGAGGATAATTCACCCCTCCACTTT; cdr3_aa: CASSLNFRGEDNSPLHF
d_call: TRBD2; v_call: TRBV7-3; j_call: TRBJ2-2; clone_size: .; cdr3_nt: TGTGCCAGCAGCCCCTGGACTAGCGGGAGAGGGACCGGGGAGCTGTTTTTT; cdr3_aa: CASSPWTSGRGTGELFF
d_call: .; v_call: TRBV19; j_call: TRBJ2-1; clone_size: .; cdr3_nt: TGTGCCAGTTTAGACGGGAGTACCTACAATGAGCAGTTCTTC; cdr3_aa: CASLDGSTYNEQFF
d_call: .; v_call: TRBV27; j_call: TRBJ2-1; clone_size: .; cdr3_nt: TGTGCCAGCAGCCCTGGGGGGGGCCTTGTATATGAGCAGTTCTTC; cdr3_aa: CASSPGGGLVYEQFF
d_call: .; v_call: TRBV9; j_call: TRBJ2-1; clone_size: .; cdr3_nt: TGTGCCAGCAGCGCTCGGGACACCTACAATGAGCAGTTCTTC; cdr3_aa: CASSARDTYNEQFF
d_call: .; v_call: TRBV5-1; j_call: TRBJ1-1; clone_size: .; cdr3_nt: TGCGCCAGCAGCATAGAGGACACAAACACTGAAGCTTTCTTT; cdr3_aa: CASSIEDTNTEAFF
d_call: .; v_call: TRBV7-9; j_call: TRBJ1-5; clone_size: .; cdr3_nt: TGTGCCAGCAGCGAGCTTTATAGCAATCAGCCCCAGCATTTT; cdr3_aa: CASSELYSNQPQHF
d_call: .; v_call: TRBV24-1; j_call: TRBJ2-7; clone_size: .; cdr3_nt: TGTGCCACCAGTCCTAACACACCCGAGGGCGAGCAGTACTTC; cdr3_aa: CATSPNTPEGEQYF
d_call: TRBD1; v_call: TRBV2; j_call: TRBJ1-4; clone_size: .; cdr3_nt: TGTGCCAGCAGGCGGACAGGGATCGCGGAAAAACTGTTTTTT; cdr3_aa: CASRRTGIAEKLFF
d_call: TRBD2; v_call: TRBV7-9; j_call: TRBJ2-7; clone_size: .; cdr3_nt: TGTGCCAGCAGCTTAGGGACTAGCGGATTCTACGAGCAGTACTTC; cdr3_aa: CASSLGTSGFYEQYF
d_call: .; v_call: TRBV19; j_call: TRBJ1-5; clone_size: .; cdr3_nt: TGTGCCAGTAAGGTTCCTAGTCAAGGGCCCCAGCATTTT; cdr3_aa: CASKVPSQGPQHF
d_call: .; v_call: TRBV12-3/TRBV12-4; j_call: TRBJ1-1; clone_size: .; cdr3_nt: TGTGCCAGCACCCTAACCCTGAACACTGAAGCTTTCTTT; cdr3_aa: CASTLTLNTEAFF
d_call: .; v_call: TRBV6-5; j_call: TRBJ1-6; clone_size: .; cdr3_nt: TGTGCCAGCAGTTCTGACTTTAATTCACCCCTCCACTTT; cdr3_aa: CASSSDFNSPLHF
d_call: .; v_call: TRBV6-1; j_call: TRBJ1-1; clone_size: .; cdr3_nt: TGTGCCAGCATCGTGGGGGGCACTGAAGCTTTCTTT; cdr3_aa: CASIVGGTEAFF
d_call: TRBD1; v_call: TRBV27; j_call: TRBJ2-4; clone_size: .; cdr3_nt: TGCGTGACAGGGACCAAAAACATTCAGTACTTC; cdr3_aa: CVTGTKNIQYF
d_call: .; v_call: TRBV30; j_call: TRBJ1-3; clone_size: .; cdr3_nt: TGTGCCTGGAGTATCCTGGCCTTTGGAAACACCATATATTTT; cdr3_aa: CAWSILAFGNTIYF
d_call: .; v_call: TRBV28; j_call: TRBJ1-6; clone_size: .; cdr3_nt: TGTGCCAGCAGTTCCCCTCGCTCCTATAATTCACCCCTCCACTTT; cdr3_aa: CASSSPRSYNSPLHF
d_call: .; v_call: TRBV9; j_call: TRBJ1-1; clone_size: few; cdr3_nt: TGTGCCAGCAGCGTAGATACAGCTCCGAACACTGAAGCTTTCTTT; cdr3_aa: CASSVDTAPNTEAFF
d_call: .; v_call: TRBV7-9; j_call: TRBJ2-7; clone_size: .; cdr3_nt: TGTGCCAGCAGCCTGGAGGGTAGATACGAGCAGTACTTC; cdr3_aa: CASSLEGRYEQYF
d_call: .; v_call: TRBV16; j_call: TRBJ1-1; clone_size: .; cdr3_nt: TGTGCCAGCAGCCAAGGTCTAAATATTGAAGCTTTCTTT; cdr3_aa: CASSQGLNIEAFF
d_call: TRBD1; v_call: TRBV7-2; j_call: TRBJ1-2; clone_size: .; cdr3_nt: TGTGCCAGCAGCTTCACAGGGGGATGGAGCTACACCTTC; cdr3_aa: CASSFTGGWSYTF
d_call: .; v_call: TRBV5-1; j_call: TRBJ1-2; clone_size: few; cdr3_nt: TGCGCCAGCAGCTTGGAGGGCCAGGGCTATGGCTACACCTTC; cdr3_aa: CASSLEGQGYGYTF
d_call: .; v_call: TRBV28; j_call: TRBJ1-1; clone_size: .; cdr3_nt: TGTGCCAGCAGTTGGACAGCGGTGGGGAGCACTGAAGCTTTCTTT; cdr3_aa: CASSWTAVGSTEAFF
d_call: TRBD1; v_call: TRBV7-2; j_call: TRBJ2-1; clone_size: .; cdr3_nt: TGTGCCAGCAGCTCGGACAGGGGCTCCTACAATGAGCAGTTCTTC; cdr3_aa: CASSSDRGSYNEQFF
d_call: .; v_call: TRBV30; j_call: TRBJ1-3; clone_size: .; cdr3_nt: TGTGCCTGGACTATACTAAGGGGAAACACCATATATTTT; cdr3_aa: CAWTILRGNTIYF
d_call: TRBD1; v_call: TRBV6-5; j_call: TRBJ1-5; clone_size: .; cdr3_nt: TGTGCCAGCCTAGACAGGGTACATCAGCCCCAGCATTTT; cdr3_aa: CASLDRVHQPQHF
d_call: .; v_call: TRBV18; j_call: TRBJ1-2; clone_size: .; cdr3_nt: TGTGCCAGCTCAGAAGACTCTAACTATGGCTACACCTTC; cdr3_aa: CASSEDSNYGYTF
d_call: .; v_call: TRBV25-1; j_call: TRBJ2-1; clone_size: .; cdr3_nt: TGTGCCAGCAGTGAACGGACTGCGATCTACAATGAGCAGTTCTTC; cdr3_aa: CASSERTAIYNEQFF
d_call: .; v_call: TRBV28; j_call: TRBJ2-1; clone_size: .; cdr3_nt: TGTGCCAGCAGTCAGTCAATAGGGGACTACAATGAGCAGTTCTTC; cdr3_aa: CASSQSIGDYNEQFF
d_call: .; v_call: TRBV30; j_call: TRBJ1-1; clone_size: .; cdr3_nt: TGTGCCTGGAGTGTACCTTGGACTTCAGGGGTCAACACTGAAGCTTTCTTT; cdr3_aa: CAWSVPWTSGVNTEAFF
d_call: TRBD1; v_call: TRBV19; j_call: TRBJ2-5; clone_size: .; cdr3_nt: TGTGCCAGTAGTATCCCGGGCAGGGGGAAAGAGACCCAGTACTTC; cdr3_aa: CASSIPGRGKETQYF
d_call: .; v_call: TRBV3-1/TRBV3-2; j_call: TRBJ1-1; clone_size: once; cdr3_nt: TGTGCCAGCAGCCCAGGCGGGACCGTGAACACTGAAGCTTTCTTT; cdr3_aa: CASSPGGTVNTEAFF
d_call: TRBD2; v_call: TRBV19; j_call: TRBJ2-2; clone_size: .; cdr3_nt: TGTGCCAGTAGTATAGGGGGTAGCGGGAGCTTAAGCACCGGGGAGCTGTTTTTT; cdr3_aa: CASSIGGSGSLSTGELFF
d_call: TRBD2; v_call: TRBV27; j_call: TRBJ2-1; clone_size: .; cdr3_nt: TGTGCCAGCAGTCCCCTGACTAGCGGGAGCGCGAATGAGCAGTTCTTC; cdr3_aa: CASSPLTSGSANEQFF
d_call: .; v_call: TRBV19; j_call: TRBJ2-2; clone_size: .; cdr3_nt: TGTGCCAGTAGTACTGGGACTGTGGGGGGGGAGCTGTTTTTT; cdr3_aa: CASSTGTVGGELFF
d_call: TRBD1; v_call: TRBV3-1/TRBV3-2; j_call: TRBJ2-1; clone_size: .; cdr3_nt: TGTGCCAGCAGCCACGACCGGGACAGTGAACACAATGAGCAGTTCTTC; cdr3_aa: CASSHDRDSEHNEQFF
d_call: .; v_call: TRBV5-8; j_call: TRBJ1-1; clone_size: .; cdr3_nt: TGTGCCAGCAGCTTGCCAGGGGTGAACACTGAAGCTTTCTTT; cdr3_aa: CASSLPGVNTEAFF
d_call: .; v_call: TRBV2; j_call: TRBJ2-3; clone_size: .; cdr3_nt: TGTGCCAGCAGCTATCAGGTGATTACGCAGTATTTT; cdr3_aa: CASSYQVITQYF